Each of the 31 T cell receptor beta chains below was sequenced from the same sample in a study of T cell clonality in common variable immunodeficiency. Study results and limitations: In common variable immunodeficiency, TCR beta chains reportedly carried fewer deletions and N-nucleotide insertions.

Profiling relied on immunoSEQ multiplex PCR, and the TCRdb table lists in-frame clones only, not all of them. This repertoire holds approximately 35,000 clones, and none appear only once. Their antigen targets remain unknown. The sample was peripheral blood mononuclear cells. The receptor set was obtained from a human donor with common variable immunodeficiency.

This clone was recorded a few times. The read ends 3 residues before the CDR3 terminus; that terminus is restored from the germline J gene. The V gene is TRBV11-1, the J gene TRBJ2-1, with a tentative D call TRBD2 (5 bases). This CDR3 is 11 amino acids long. Trimming shortened V by 10 bases and J by 9 bases, and 13 bases separated the two germline ends. In germline, CDR1 is SGHAT, CDR2 FQDESV (reference sequence). Partial CDR3 DNA: TGTGCCACCGAGGGTGATACTGAG. This sequence encodes CATEGDTE. The complete CDR3 protein is CATEGDTEQFF. Together with reference TRBV11-1 and TRBJ2-1, the CDR3 gives the full variable domain: EAEVAQSPRYKITEKSQAVAFWCDPISGHATLYWYRQILGQGPELLVQFQDESVVDDSQLPKDRFSAERLKGVDSTLKIQPAELGDSAMYLCATEGDTEQFFGPGTRLTVL.

This clone was detected only a few times. The read stops 3 residues short of the end of the CDR3; the missing end is completed from the germline J gene. This rearrangement joins TRBV6-2 or TRBV6-3 to TRBJ2-7, with 10 bases lining up with TRBD2. The junction had 6 bases not matched to a gene; V was cut back by 7 bases and J by 0 bases. CDR3 length: 15 amino acids. CDR1 is MNHEY and CDR2 is SVGEGT in the germline V gene. The CDR3 region is CASTTLAGASYEQYF. Incomplete CDR3 DNA: TGTGCCAGCACGACTCTAGCGGGAGCCTCCTACGAG.

This clone was counted only a few times. The read gets to within 3 residues of the CDR3 end, and the germline J gene fills in the rest. V gene TRBV19 combines with J gene TRBJ1-2, with D tentatively TRBD1 (5 bases). The CDR3 consists of 16 residues. Trimming stripped 10 bases from V and 0 bases from J, with 21 bases between. CDR1 is LNHDA and CDR2 is SQIVND in the germline V gene (reference sequence). CDR3 residues: CAIRQTGTLTNYGYTF. CDR3 bases read: TGTGCCATAAGGCAAACCGGGACTCTCACTAACTATGGC.

This CDR3 is CASSMMGQPLNEQYF. The CDR3 bases that were read are TGTGCCAGTAGTATGATGGGACAGCCGTTGAACGAG. V and J are TRBV19 and TRBJ2-7, with 7 bases matching TRBD1. The CDR3 end lies 3 residues beyond the end of the read and is filled in from the germline J gene. In germline, CDR1 is LNHDA, CDR2 SQIVND (reference sequence). This CDR3 has 15 amino acids. The V segment lost 3 bases and the J segment 5 bases; nucleotides outside the gene matches: 10.

The sample holds a few counts of this clone. With the read ending 3 residues before the CDR3 end, the germline J gene is used to fill in that end. This chain connects TRBV6-1 to TRBJ2-7; 9 nucleotides line up with TRBD1. The CDR3 has 13 residues. Losses at the gene ends were 4 bases for V and 5 bases for J; bases not matched to a gene: 3. Per the germline V gene, CDR1 is MNHNS and CDR2 is SASEGT. The sequenced part of the CDR3 DNA is TGTGCCAGCAGTGTAACAGGGGGCGACGAG. This gives the protein CASSVTGGDE. The full CDR3 protein is CASSVTGGDEQYF.

As regards this clone: Sequencing ends 3 residues short of the CDR3 end; the germline J gene provides the rest. The chain couples TRBV30 to TRBJ1-4, with D possibly being TRBD1 (6 bases). There are 14 residues in the CDR3. The V and J ends lost 5 bases and 8 bases respectively, with 18 bases between them. Germline V gene sequence: CDR1 GTSNPN, CDR2 SVGIG (reference sequence). The sequenced CDR3 bases are TGTGCCTGGGAAGGTAACACAGGGAACGAAAAA. It yields the protein CAWEGNTGNEK. The whole CDR3 sequence is CAWEGNTGNEKLFF. Full variable domain (remainder filled in from reference TRBV30 and TRBJ1-4): SQTIHQWPATLVQPVGSPLSLECTVEGTSNPNLYWYRQAAGRGLQLLFYSVGIGQISSEVPQNLSASRPQDRQFILSSKKLLLSDSGFYLCAWEGNTGNEKLFFGSGTQLSVL.

Notes on this clone: Read data end 3 residues before the CDR3 end; the end is taken from the germline J gene. The V call is TRBV6-1, the J call TRBJ2-1; 14 bases align to TRBD2. The CDR3 runs 16 residues. Germline lookup yields CDR1 MNHNS and CDR2 SASEGT. V gave up 5 bases and J gave up 7 bases; unmatched junction bases: 7. The CDR3 sequence: CASSQGTSGGKNEQFF. The sequenced CDR3 bases are TGTGCCAGCAGTCAAGGGACTAGCGGGGGTAAAAATGAG.

This clone was picked up many times. The DNA ends 3 residues before the CDR3 does, and the rest of the CDR3 is filled in from the germline J gene. This rearrangement joins TRBV5-1 to TRBJ2-5; 8 bases match TRBD1. V shed 0 bases and J 4 bases; nucleotides not matched to a gene: 5. The germline CDR1 and CDR2 sequences are SGHRS and YFSETQ. CDR3 size: 15 residues. This chain's CDR3 is CASSLAGQGVETQYF. CDR3 DNA (partial): TGCGCCAGCAGCTTGGCCGGACAGGGCGTAGAGACC.

Note on this clone: Read data end 3 residues before the CDR3 end; the end is taken from the germline J gene. The chain carries TRBV7-3 and TRBJ2-5; 11 nucleotides line up with TRBD2. This CDR3 is 16 amino acids long. J was trimmed by 1 base and V by 5 bases; bases with no gene match: 6. CDR1 and CDR2 (germline): SGHTA, FQGTGA. This CDR3 reads CASSHGTSGVQETQYF. CDR3 bases read: TGTGCCAGCAGCCACGGGACTAGCGGAGTCCAAGAGACC.

About this clone: The read terminates 3 residues before the CDR3 end, so the remaining end is supplied by the germline J gene. V gene TRBV7-8 combines with J gene TRBJ2-3, with D tentatively TRBD1 (7 bases). This CDR3 region has 15 residues. In germline, CDR1 is SGHVS, CDR2 FQNEAQ. Partial CDR3 DNA: TGTGCCAGCAGCGTTCCAGGGGGTGCAGGGGGGACG. This codes for CASSVPGGAGGT. The complete CDR3 reads CASSVPGGAGGTQYF.

This clone was counted ten times or more. The CDR3 reads CASSPPSLYEQYF. The CDR3 bases that were read are TGTGCCAGCTCACCCCCCAGTCTCTACGAG. The gene calls are TRBV18 and TRBJ2-7; D is undetermined. Read sequence stops 3 residues before the CDR3 end, and the germline J gene provides the missing end. CDR1 is KGHSH and CDR2 is LQKENI in the germline V gene. This CDR3 spans 13 amino acids. Between the trimmed V and J ends, which lost 3 bases and 3 bases, there was a span of 9 bases.

By frequency in the sample, this clone is medium-sized. The read terminates 3 residues before the CDR3 end, so the remaining end is supplied by the germline J gene. The J gene is TRBJ2-3, the V gene TRBV20-1, with 10 bases that match TRBD2. The V gene end was trimmed by 5 bases and the J gene end by 2 bases; junction bases not matched to a gene: 4. Germline lookup yields CDR1 DFQATT and CDR2 SNEGSKA (reference sequence). This CDR3 comprises 14 residues. The covered CDR3 bases are TGCAGTGCTGCCACTAGCGGGAACACAGATACG. Translating it yields CSAATSGNTDT. The whole CDR3 sequence is CSAATSGNTDTQYF.

This clone was observed at least ten times. The read stops 3 residues short of the end of the CDR3; the missing end is completed from the germline J gene. V usage is TRBV30 and J usage is TRBJ1-1, with TRBD1 identical over 11 bases. The CDR3 consists of 15 residues. J gave up 3 bases and V 1 base, and 4 bases lay outside the gene matches. CDR1 and CDR2 (germline): GTSNPN, SVGIG (reference sequence). This chain's CDR3 is CAWSGDRGGDTEAFF. Partial CDR3 DNA: TGTGCCTGGAGTGGGGACAGGGGGGGGGACACTGAA.

As to this clone: The read gets to within 3 residues of the CDR3 end, and the germline J gene fills in the rest. The rearrangement joins TRBV19 to TRBJ1-4; 9 nucleotides agree with TRBD1. This CDR3 region has 14 residues. Trimming cost V 5 bases and J 8 bases; bases outside gene matches: 6. Germline lookup yields CDR1 LNHDA and CDR2 SQIVND (reference sequence). This CDR3 is CASSSRTGVEKLFF. Partial CDR3 DNA: TGTGCCAGTAGTTCGAGGACAGGGGTCGAAAAA.

This clone was recorded at least ten times. The CDR3 end lies 3 residues beyond the end of the read and is filled in from the germline J gene. V is TRBV20-1 and J is TRBJ2-3; D gene ambiguous. Per the germline V gene, CDR1 is DFQATT and CDR2 is SNEGSKA (reference sequence). Trimming left V 1 base short and J 0 bases short, with 11 bases between. This CDR3 spans 15 amino acids. Incomplete CDR3 DNA: TGCAGTGCTAGAGCCTCCCAGTTTAGCACAGATACG. Protein: CSARASQFSTDT. In full, the CDR3 is CSARASQFSTDTQYF.

Ten or more counts support this clone. The read comes to an end 3 residues before the CDR3 does, leaving the germline J gene to fill in the end. The V call is TRBV7-2, the J call TRBJ2-3, with 9 bases that match TRBD2. This CDR3 has 15 residues. CDR1 and CDR2 from the germline V gene are SGHTA and FQGNSA. Unmatched junction bases numbered 4, after V lost 3 bases and J lost 3 bases. The sequenced CDR3 bases are TGTGCCAGCAGCTTGGGTAGCGGGAGTACAGATACG. This translates into CASSLGSGSTDT. The whole CDR3 protein is CASSLGSGSTDTQYF.

This clone was counted at least ten times. Read sequence stops 3 residues before the CDR3 end, and the germline J gene provides the missing end. The V and J genes are TRBV10-3 and TRBJ2-7; 10 nucleotides align to TRBD2. Per germline, CDR1 ENHRY and CDR2 SYGVKD. The CDR3 is 14 amino acids. V lost 2 bases, J lost 2 bases, and 0 bases stayed unmatched. The CDR3 region is CAISELAGAYEQYF. The DNA read from the CDR3 is TGTGCCATCAGTGAGCTAGCGGGGGCCTACGAG.

This clone was counted many times. CDR3 in amino acids: CASSSQGQGLNIQYF. CDR3 DNA (partial): TGTGCCAGCAGCTCACAGGGACAGGGTCTGAACATT. The chain joins TRBV7-2 to TRBJ2-4; 9 bases align to TRBD1. The read ends 3 residues early relative to the CDR3; the germline J gene fills the gap. Trimming cost V 4 bases and J 7 bases; bases outside gene matches: 8. The CDR3 contains 15 residues. CDR1 and CDR2 (germline): SGHTA, FQGNSA.

This clone was seen at least ten times. Partial CDR3 DNA: TGTGCCAGCAGGGCGCAGCGGAGCGTCCAAGAGACC. Its protein is CASRAQRSVQET. In full, the CDR3 is CASRAQRSVQETQYF. The chain couples TRBV7-2 to TRBJ2-5; D possibly corresponds to TRBD2 (5 bases). The read ends 3 residues early relative to the CDR3; the germline J gene fills the gap. CDR1 SGHTA and CDR2 FQGNSA come from the germline V gene. V was cut by 6 bases and J by 1 base, with 15 bases left in between. The CDR3 is 15 residues long.

By share of the sample, this clone is medium-sized. The missing CDR3 end, 3 residues past where the read stops, is filled in from the germline J gene. V and J are TRBV20-1 and TRBJ1-5; no clear D gene. V was shortened by 3 bases and J by 0 bases, with 12 bases between the two germline ends. Germline CDR1 and CDR2: DFQATT and SNEGSKA (reference sequence). The CDR3 is made up of 15 amino acids. Incomplete CDR3 DNA: TGCAGTGCTAGGACACAGAGTTATAGCAATCAGCCC. It codes for CSARTQSYSNQP. In full, the CDR3 is CSARTQSYSNQPQHF.

The table lists this clone with many counts. With the read ending 3 residues before the CDR3 end, the germline J gene is used to fill in that end. The chain recombines TRBV20-1 with TRBJ2-7, with 9 bases lining up with TRBD2. This CDR3 comprises 15 residues. The V gene's germline CDR1 is DFQATT and CDR2 SNEGSKA (reference sequence). J gave up 3 bases and V 3 bases, and 9 bases lay outside the gene matches. CDR3 DNA (partial): TGCAGTGCTAGGAATATAGCGGGAGAGTTCTACGAG. This codes for CSARNIAGEFYE. The CDR3 in full is CSARNIAGEFYEQYF.

This clone was detected only a few times. Read data end 3 residues before the CDR3 end; the end is taken from the germline J gene. This chain connects TRBV19 to TRBJ1-1; 10 bases map to TRBD1. Germline V gene lookup returns CDR1 LNHDA and CDR2 SQIVND (reference sequence). CDR3 length: 15 amino acids. J gave up 5 bases and V 7 bases, and 10 bases lay outside the gene matches. The sequenced part of the CDR3 DNA is TGTGCCAGTATTTCGGGACAGGGGCTCCAAACTGAA. This sequence encodes CASISGQGLQTE. The full-length CDR3 reads as CASISGQGLQTEAFF.

This clone was observed a handful of times. The read ends 3 residues before the CDR3 terminus; that terminus is restored from the germline J gene. The V gene is TRBV30, the J gene TRBJ1-6; maybe TRBD1 (6 bases). Germline-derived CDR1 and CDR2 are GTSNPN and SVGIG (reference sequence). Trimming removed 5 bases from V and 5 bases from J, with 13 bases in between. The CDR3 is 14 residues long. The CDR3 loop reads CAWEKGHDNSPLHF. The DNA read from the CDR3 is TGTGCCTGGGAAAAGGGACACGATAATTCACCC. Full variable domain (remainder filled in from reference TRBV30 and TRBJ1-6): SQTIHQWPATLVQPVGSPLSLECTVEGTSNPNLYWYRQAAGRGLQLLFYSVGIGQISSEVPQNLSASRPQDRQFILSSKKLLLSDSGFYLCAWEKGHDNSPLHFGNGTRLTVT.

This clone was picked up many times. With the read ending 3 residues before the CDR3 end, the germline J gene is used to fill in that end. The J gene is TRBJ2-3, the V gene TRBV29-1, with 9 bases fitting TRBD2. The CDR3 totals 15 residues. J gave up 1 base and V 7 bases, and 9 bases lay outside the gene matches. The V gene's germline CDR1 is SQVTM and CDR2 ANQGSEA. The CDR3 loop is CSGRVRTSGTDTQYF. The sequenced part of the CDR3 DNA is TGCAGCGGGAGGGTTAGGACTAGCGGCACAGATACG.

This clone occurred many times. The read gets to within 3 residues of the CDR3 end, and the germline J gene fills in the rest. J is TRBJ2-5 and V is TRBV7-3; TRBD2 might be the D (6 bases). The CDR3 length is 14 residues. V shed 3 bases and J shed 5 bases, with 13 bases lying between them. Germline V gene data show CDR1 as SGHTA and CDR2 as FQGTGA. The CDR3 is CASSFSGGAETQYF. CDR3 DNA, as far as it was read: TGTGCCAGCAGCTTTAGCGGCGGAGCCGAGACC. The full variable domain, its missing parts supplied by reference TRBV7-3 and TRBJ2-5, is GAGVSQTPSNKVTEKGKYVELRCDPISGHTALYWYRQSLGQGPEFLIYFQGTGAADDSGLPNDRFFAVRPEGSVSTLKIQRTERGDSAVYLCASSFSGGAETQYFGPGTRLLVL.

This clone has a handful of counts. Read coverage stops 3 residues before the CDR3 terminus; the germline J gene supplies the remainder. The chain couples TRBV13 to TRBJ2-7, with D tentatively TRBD1 (5 bases). Deletions cut 5 bases from V and 6 bases from J, with 11 bases between. CDR1 is PRHDT, CDR2 FYEKMQ, per germline (reference sequence). The CDR3 is made up of 12 amino acids. CDR3 in amino acids: CASSPPGPEQYF. CDR3 DNA, as far as it was read: TGTGCCAGCAGCCCACCAGGGCCCGAG.

This clone was counted ten times or more. The read is 3 residues too short to cover the CDR3 end, so that end is filled in from the germline J gene. The chain has TRBV20-1 and TRBJ2-4, with a tentative D call TRBD1 (6 bases). The CDR3 runs to 18 residues. CDR1 is DFQATT and CDR2 is SNEGSKA in the germline V gene (reference sequence). Trimming removed 4 bases from V and 3 bases from J, with 25 bases in between. CDR3 bases read: TGCAGTGCTATAAATAGGGCTACAGGGACGTACGGCAAAAACATT. Translating gives CSAINRATGTYGKNI. The CDR3 in its entirety is CSAINRATGTYGKNIQYF.

A few counts support this clone. The read finishes 3 residues shy of the CDR3 end, and the germline J gene is used to complete it. This rearrangement joins TRBV20-1 to TRBJ2-7, with 7 positions matching TRBD1. Germline CDR1 is DFQATT and CDR2 is SNEGSKA (reference sequence). This CDR3 comprises 14 residues. The V and J ends lost 5 bases and 3 bases, in that order; junction bases with no gene match: 10. CDR3: CSAQRDRDYYEQYF. The covered CDR3 bases are TGCAGTGCTCAGAGGGACAGAGACTACTACGAG.

The sample holds many counts of this clone. The read finishes 3 residues shy of the CDR3 end, and the germline J gene is used to complete it. V gene TRBV18 combines with J gene TRBJ1-2; 9 positions agree with TRBD1. V lost 8 bases and J lost 5; bases outside the gene matches: 6. CDR3 length equals 13 residues. Germline V gene lookup returns CDR1 KGHSH and CDR2 LQKENI. CDR3 amino acids: CASTGQGSYGYTF. The sequenced part of the CDR3 DNA is TGTGCCAGCACAGGACAGGGGAGTTATGGC.

Judged by abundance, this clone is medium-sized. The read comes to an end 3 residues before the CDR3 does, leaving the germline J gene to fill in the end. The chain is built from TRBV5-1 and TRBJ2-2; 9 positions match TRBD2. The CDR3 is 16 amino acids. Germline V gene data show CDR1 as SGHRS and CDR2 as YFSETQ. With 0 bases clipped from V and 7 bases from J, the junction kept 7 bases outside the gene matches. Incomplete CDR3 DNA: TGCGCCAGCAGCTTGGATGGTAGCGGGAGAAACGGGGAG. Protein sequence: CASSLDGSGRNGE. The entire CDR3 is CASSLDGSGRNGELFF. Drawing the rest from reference TRBV5-1 and TRBJ2-2, the complete variable domain is KAGVTQTPRYLIKTRGQQVTLSCSPISGHRSVSWYQQTPGQGLQFLFEYFSETQRNKGNFPGRFSGRQFSNSRSEMNVSTLELGDSALYLCASSLDGSGRNGELFFGEGSRLTVL.

This clone was seen at least ten times. The read ends 3 residues before the CDR3 terminus; that terminus is restored from the germline J gene. The chain joins TRBV18 to TRBJ2-1; 14 positions match TRBD2. V lost 1 base to trimming and J lost 8 bases; unmatched junction nucleotides: 10. Germline V gene lookup returns CDR1 KGHSH and CDR2 LQKENI. This CDR3 has 18 amino acids. The CDR3 loop reads CASSPQVYTTSGRDEQFF. CDR3 bases read: TGTGCCAGCTCACCACAGGTTTATACGACTAGCGGGAGGGATGAG.